These 11 T cell receptor beta chains came from one sample sequenced in a study of T cell changes during pregnancy in multiple sclerosis. Some clones are missing from TCRdb's copy, which holds only in-frame ones; the method was immunoSEQ multiplex PCR. The sample has under 95,000 clones; around 93% are singletons. The source material was peripheral blood, sampled in the second trimester of pregnancy. These receptor sequences come from a female donor in good health, enrolled as a control in a pregnancy study.

The chain is built from TRBV15 and TRBJ1-1, with D maybe TRBD1 (5 bases). The V gene's germline CDR1 is LNHNV and CDR2 YYDKDF (reference sequence). This CDR3 has 14 residues. Trimming pared 0 bases from V and 5 bases from J, leaving 10 bases between. CDR3: CATSRDLRVTEAFF. The CDR3 DNA follows: TGTGCCACCAGCAGAGATCTCAGGGTTACTGAAGCTTTCTTT.

The gene calls are TRBV27 and TRBJ1-2; TRBD1 agrees at 10 bases. Trimming cost V 6 bases and J 7 bases; bases outside gene matches: 8. Germline V gene data show CDR1 as MNHEY and CDR2 as SMNVEV (reference sequence). The CDR3 contains 14 residues. The CDR3 coding sequence is TGTGCCAGCAGGCCTGGACAGGGGGACGGTGGCTACACCTTC. This sequence encodes CASRPGQGDGGYTF.

This chain links TRBV4-1 with TRBJ1-4; D not resolved. The CDR3 is 16 amino acids. The V end was cut by 1 base, the J end by 0 bases, with 9 bases between. Germline V gene data show CDR1 as MGHRA and CDR2 as YSYEKL. Here the CDR3 reads CASSQGATATNEKLFF. The DNA for the CDR3 is TGCGCCAGCAGCCAAGGTGCGACTGCAACTAATGAAAAACTGTTTTTT.

The chain carries TRBV27 and TRBJ2-5; 9 nucleotides agree with TRBD1. The CDR3 length is 13 residues. Germline V CDR1 and CDR2: MNHEY, SMNVEV (reference sequence). Trimming cost V 8 bases and J 4 bases; bases outside gene matches: 5. For the CDR3, the DNA is TGTGCCAGCCAAACAGGGGGCTTAGAGACCCAGTACTTC. It encodes CASQTGGLETQYF.

The rearrangement links TRBV11-3 to TRBJ1-1; D not resolved. V lost 7 bases and J lost 1, with 13 bases in between. Germline CDR1 is SGHNT and CDR2 is YENEEA. The CDR3 is made up of 14 amino acids. CDR3 nucleotides: TGTGCCAGCAACCCCGGTACGGGGAACACTGAAGCTTTCTTT. Protein product: CASNPGTGNTEAFF.

The J gene is TRBJ1-5, the V gene TRBV2; D is undetermined. The CDR3 is made up of 12 amino acids. Germline CDR1 and CDR2: SNHLY and FYNNEI. Between the trimmed V and J ends, which lost 3 bases and 13 bases, there was a span of 13 bases. The CDR3 DNA is TGTGCCAGCAGTGACGGGGTCGGAGTACAGCATTTT. Translating gives CASSDGVGVQHF.

The chain combines TRBV4-2 with TRBJ1-1, with D perhaps matching TRBD1 (5 bases). The CDR3 is 16 amino acids. Germline V CDR1 and CDR2: LGHNA, YNFKEQ. The germline V and J ends were trimmed by 3 bases and 5 bases, with 19 bases remaining between them. The CDR3 loop reads CASSHKVTGGITEAFF. In DNA, the CDR3 is TGTGCCAGCAGCCACAAAGTCACCGGGGGTATTACTGAAGCTTTCTTT.

The chain joins TRBV27 to TRBJ2-2, with D maybe TRBD2 (7 bases). This CDR3 comprises 14 residues. CDR1 is MNHEY, CDR2 SMNVEV, per germline (reference sequence). V was trimmed by 4 bases and J by 5 bases, leaving 11 bases between them. CDR3 loop: CASSSGGGTGELFF. The CDR3 region has the DNA TGTGCCAGCAGTTCGGGGGGCGGGACCGGGGAGCTGTTTTTT.

This chain uses TRBV7-6 with TRBJ1-2, with unresolved D. The CDR3 spans 14 residues. Trimming cost V 5 bases and J 4 bases, with 14 bases left between them. Germline CDR1 and CDR2: SGHVS and FNYEAQ. The CDR3 region is CASSPPAGSYGYTF. The CDR3 DNA reads as TGTGCCAGCAGCCCCCCGGCAGGCTCCTATGGCTACACCTTC.

This chain joins TRBV7-2 and TRBJ2-7, with D maybe TRBD2 (6 bases). This CDR3 comprises 13 residues. V dropped 3 bases and J dropped 3 bases, with 9 bases sitting between them. Germline V lookup: CDR1 SGHTA, CDR2 FQGNSA. Written as DNA, the CDR3 is TGTGCCAGCAGCTTGCGGGGAGACTACGAGCAGTACTTC. Its protein product is CASSLRGDYEQYF.

The genes are TRBV6-1 and TRBJ2-7, with D perhaps matching TRBD1 (5 bases). Germline assignment: CDR1 MNHNS and CDR2 SASEGT. The V gene lost 5 bases and the J gene lost 0 bases, with 11 bases spanning the gap. This CDR3 spans 14 amino acids. CDR3 nucleotides: TGTGCCAGCAGTAGCAGGGCGCCCTCCTACGAGCAGTACTTC. Translating it yields CASSSRAPSYEQYF.